A selection of T cell receptor beta chains follows, all from one sample in a study of tumor and adjacent non-tumor tissue in lung cancer. A single record per CDR3 protein comes from TCRdb applying MiXCR to the multiplex PCR reads. The sample carries almost 75,000 distinct CDR3 sequences, less than 75% recorded once. Source material: distant non-tumor lung tissue. These receptors all come from a woman in her fifties or sixties with non-small cell lung cancer. Each CDR3 is given with its conserved first and last residue. The D gene is left open where the match is weak. Expanded clones get a size class; other rows say once, few or many, or leave the size out.

TRBV11-2,-,-,TRBJ2-7,CASCSSGEQYF,TGCGCCAGCTGCTCCTCAGGGGAGCAGTACTTC
TRBV20-1,-,few,TRBJ2-5,CSAYSFALSGQETQYF,TGCAGTGCCTATAGTTTCGCGCTATCGGGACAAGAGACCCAGTACTTC
TRBV29-1,TRBD2,medium-sized,TRBJ2-2,CSVVQGTSGINTGELFF,TGCAGCGTTGTTCAGGGGACTAGCGGAATCAACACCGGGGAGCTGTTTTTT
TRBV11-2,TRBD1,few,TRBJ2-7,CADSSGTGRTYVQYF,TGTGCCGACAGCTCGGGGACAGGCCGGACCTACGTGCAGTACTTC
TRBV20-1,-,many,TRBJ1-6,CSAKGFTYNSPLHF,TGCAGTGCTAAGGGTTTCACCTATAATTCACCCCTCCACTTT
TRBV28,TRBD1,many,TRBJ1-1,CASSSGTGVRTEAFF,TGTGCCAGCAGTTCCGGGACAGGGGTGCGCACTGAAGCTTTCTTT
TRBV10-2,-,many,TRBJ2-1,CASSHSIEQFF,TGCGCCAGCAGTCATTCAATCGAGCAGTTCTTC
TRBV6-2/TRBV6-3,-,-,TRBJ2-1,CVCSISEGFYNEQFF,TGTGTCTGCAGTATTTCGGAGGGCTTCTACAATGAGCAGTTCTTC
TRBV6-2/TRBV6-3,-,few,TRBJ1-5,CASRLSGVGKPQHF,TGTGCCAGCAGACTTTCGGGGGTAGGCAAGCCCCAGCATTTT
TRBV20-1,-,-,TRBJ2-1,CSVRRHDEQFF,TGCAGTGTCAGACGGCACGATGAGCAGTTCTTC
TRBV6-6,TRBD1,-,TRBJ2-1,CANRTGGNEQFF,TGTGCCAACAGAACAGGGGGCAATGAGCAGTTCTTC
TRBV4-2,-,-,TRBJ1-6,CASGRGIGVSYSSPLHF,TGTGCCAGCGGCCGAGGGATAGGGGTTAGTTATAGTTCACCCCTCCACTTT
TRBV12-3/TRBV12-4,-,many,TRBJ1-6,CASSFSTVYSPLHF,TGTGCCAGCAGTTTTTCGACAGTTTATTCACCCCTCCACTTT
TRBV11-2,-,-,TRBJ2-2,CASTSLDTGEQFF,TGTGCCAGCACCTCCTTAGACACCGGAGAGCAGTTTTTT
TRBV6-2/TRBV6-3,-,many,TRBJ2-2,CASSRPSGTGELFF,TGTGCCAGCTCCCGGCCCTCGGGCACCGGGGAGCTGTTTTTT
TRBV12-3/TRBV12-4,-,medium-sized,TRBJ2-1,CASRASAVNEQFF,TGTGCCAGCAGGGCTAGCGCCGTCAATGAGCAGTTCTTC
TRBV20-1,-,-,TRBJ1-2,CSVTTGNYGYTF,TGCAGTGTAACCACAGGGAACTATGGCTACACCTTC
TRBV6-9,-,-,TRBJ2-3,CANTDPRGTDTQFF,TGTGCCAACACGGACCCACGGGGCACAGATACGCAGTTTTTT
TRBV19,-,-,TRBJ2-5,CASSAELGGETQYF,TGTGCCAGTAGTGCGGAACTCGGAGGGGAGACCCAGTACTTC
TRBV7-3,-,-,TRBJ2-3,CASSLTYSSTDTQYF,TGTGCCAGCAGCTTAACATACTCTAGCACAGATACGCAGTATTTT
TRBV28,-,-,TRBJ1-1,CASSSTDRRPQNTEALF,TGTGCCAGCAGTTCGACTGACAGGCGGCCCCAGAACACCGAAGCTTTATTT
TRBV6-6,-,many,TRBJ2-6,CASSPTGTGANVLTF,TGTGCCAGCAGTCCTACAGGGACCGGGGCCAACGTCCTGACTTTC
TRBV11-1,-,-,TRBJ2-1,CASSLPTLDEQVF,TGTGCCAGCAGCTTACCTACGCTAGATGAGCAGGTCTTC
TRBV20-1,TRBD2,many,TRBJ2-1,CSARAAGGDFNEQFF,TGCAGTGCTAGGGCAGCGGGAGGGGACTTCAATGAGCAGTTCTTC
TRBV7-8,-,many,TRBJ2-7,CASSSSVGEQYF,TGTGCCAGCAGCTCATCGGTTGGCGAGCAGTACTTC
TRBV6-5,-,-,TRBJ1-2,CASSFGLFNHGCTF,TGTGCCAGCAGTTTCGGACTGTTTAACCATGGCTGCACCTTC
TRBV11-1,TRBD2,-,TRBJ2-1,CASILAGVGNKQFF,TGTGCCAGCATACTAGCGGGAGTAGGGAATAAGCAGTTCTTC
TRBV5-5,-,once,TRBJ2-5,CASCPTGGQETQYF,TGTGCCAGCTGCCCCACCGGGGGTCAAGAGACCCAGTACTTC
TRBV28,-,few,TRBJ1-6,CASSLLTFGNNSPLHF,TGTGCCAGCAGTTTGTTGACCTTTGGGAATAATTCACCCCTCCACTTT
TRBV21-1,-,-,TRBJ1-4,CVSSNSGYGEKLFF,TGTGTCAGCAGCAACTCCGGGTACGGTGAAAAACTGTTTTTT
TRBV11-1,TRBD1,-,TRBJ2-3,CASGLATGTDTRYF,TGTGCCAGCGGCTTAGCGACCGGGACAGATACTCGGTATTTT
TRBV5-1,TRBD1,-,TRBJ1-5,CASSLTGQPNRPQHF,TGCGCCAGCAGCTTGACGGGACAGCCCAATCGGCCCCAGCATTTT
TRBV28,TRBD1,-,TRBJ1-5,CASTLTGYNQPQHF,TGTGCCAGCACCTTGACAGGGTACAATCAGCCCCAGCATTTT